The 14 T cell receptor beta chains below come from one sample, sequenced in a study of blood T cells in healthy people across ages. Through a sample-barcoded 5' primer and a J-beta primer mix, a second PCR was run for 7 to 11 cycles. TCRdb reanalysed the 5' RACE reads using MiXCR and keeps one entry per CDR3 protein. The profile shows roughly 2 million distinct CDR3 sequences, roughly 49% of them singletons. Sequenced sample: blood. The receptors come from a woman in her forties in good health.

CDR3 coding DNA: TGTGCCAGCACCAAACCGGGACAGGGGGTAAAGGTGCAGTACTTC. Translating it yields CASTKPGQGVKVQYF. This chain uses TRBV28 with TRBJ2-4; 11 nucleotides agree with TRBD1. Germline V gene data show CDR1 as MDHEN and CDR2 as SYDVKM. This CDR3 is built from 15 residues. After removal of 7 bases from V and 13 bases from J, the junction contained 15 bases not matched to a gene.

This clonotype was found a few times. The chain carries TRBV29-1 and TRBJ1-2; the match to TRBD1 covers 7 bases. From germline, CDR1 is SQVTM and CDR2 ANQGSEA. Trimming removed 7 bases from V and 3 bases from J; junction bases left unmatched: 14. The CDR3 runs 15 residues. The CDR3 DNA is TGCAGCGCCCCAGGGGGAGGGGGCGTCCACTATGGCTACACCTTC. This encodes CSAPGGGGVHYGYTF.

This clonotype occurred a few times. The CDR3 DNA follows: TGTGCCAGCAGCCGCGGTAGCGGTTTTACTAGCACAGATACGCAGTATTTT. This encodes CASSRGSGFTSTDTQYF. The V and J genes are TRBV7-9 and TRBJ2-3; tentative D call: TRBD2 (6 bases). The CDR3 totals 17 residues. V was trimmed by 5 bases and J by 0 bases, leaving 18 bases between them. Germline V gene sequence: CDR1 SEHNR, CDR2 FQNEAQ (reference sequence).

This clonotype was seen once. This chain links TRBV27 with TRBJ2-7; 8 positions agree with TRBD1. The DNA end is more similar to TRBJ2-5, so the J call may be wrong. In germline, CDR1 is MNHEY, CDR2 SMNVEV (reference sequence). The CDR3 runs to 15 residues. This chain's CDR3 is CASRLDRDSVETQYF. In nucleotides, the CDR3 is TGTGCCAGCAGGTTGGACAGGGACTCAGTGGAGACCCAGTACTTC.

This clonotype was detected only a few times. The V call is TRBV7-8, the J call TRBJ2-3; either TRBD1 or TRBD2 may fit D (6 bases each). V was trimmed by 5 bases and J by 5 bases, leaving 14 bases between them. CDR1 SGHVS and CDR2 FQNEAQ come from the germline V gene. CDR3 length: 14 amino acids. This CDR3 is CASSQTGALDTQYF. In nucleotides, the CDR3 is TGTGCCAGCAGCCAGACGGGGGCCTTAGATACGCAGTATTTT.

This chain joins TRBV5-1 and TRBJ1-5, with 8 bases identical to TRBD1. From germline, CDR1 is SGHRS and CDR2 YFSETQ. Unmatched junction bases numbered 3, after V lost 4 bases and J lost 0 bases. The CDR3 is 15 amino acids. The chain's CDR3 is CASSKTGDSNQPQHF. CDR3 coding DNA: TGCGCCAGCAGCAAGACAGGGGATAGCAATCAGCCCCAGCATTTT.

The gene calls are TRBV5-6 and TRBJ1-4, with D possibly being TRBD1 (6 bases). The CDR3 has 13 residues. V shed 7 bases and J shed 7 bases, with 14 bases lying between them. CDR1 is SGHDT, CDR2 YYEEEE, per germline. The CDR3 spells CASSGQGIEKLFF. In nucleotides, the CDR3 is TGTGCCAGCTCGGGACAAGGGATTGAAAAACTGTTTTTT.

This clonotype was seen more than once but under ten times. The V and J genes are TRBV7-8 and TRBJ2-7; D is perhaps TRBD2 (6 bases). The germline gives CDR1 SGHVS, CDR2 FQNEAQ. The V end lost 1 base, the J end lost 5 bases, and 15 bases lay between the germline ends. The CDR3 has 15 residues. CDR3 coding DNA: TGTGCCAGCAGCTTAGAAGGACTAACCTTCCACGAGCAGTACTTC. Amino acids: CASSLEGLTFHEQYF.

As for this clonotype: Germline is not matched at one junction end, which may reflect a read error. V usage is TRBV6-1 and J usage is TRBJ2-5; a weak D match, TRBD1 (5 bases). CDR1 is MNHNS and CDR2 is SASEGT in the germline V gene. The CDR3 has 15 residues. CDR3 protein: CASSEATGPQVTQYF. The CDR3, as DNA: TGTGCCAGCAGTGAAGCTACAGGACCACAAGTGACCCAGTACTTC.

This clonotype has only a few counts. The CDR3 DNA reads TGTGCCAGCACCAACTCTGTTGGAGAGCAGTACTTC. Translated: CASTNSVGEQYF. This chain joins TRBV6-2 or TRBV6-3 and TRBJ2-7; D is ambiguous. CDR3 size: 12 residues. Germline CDR1 is MNHEY and CDR2 is SVGEGT. Trimming shortened V by 7 bases and J by 7 bases, and 14 bases separated the two germline ends.

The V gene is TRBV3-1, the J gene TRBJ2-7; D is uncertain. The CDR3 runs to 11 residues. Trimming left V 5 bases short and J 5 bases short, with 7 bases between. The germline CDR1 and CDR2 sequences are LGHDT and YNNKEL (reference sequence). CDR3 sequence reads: CASSIRHEQYF. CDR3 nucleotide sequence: TGTGCCAGCAGCATAAGGCACGAGCAGTACTTC.

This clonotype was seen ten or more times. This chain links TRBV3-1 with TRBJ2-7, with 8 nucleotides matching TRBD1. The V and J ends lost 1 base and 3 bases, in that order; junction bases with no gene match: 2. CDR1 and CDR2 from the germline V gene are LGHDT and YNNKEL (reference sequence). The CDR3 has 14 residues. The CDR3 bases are TGTGCCAGCAGCCAAGGGACAGGGTTCTACGAGCAGTACTTC. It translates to CASSQGTGFYEQYF.

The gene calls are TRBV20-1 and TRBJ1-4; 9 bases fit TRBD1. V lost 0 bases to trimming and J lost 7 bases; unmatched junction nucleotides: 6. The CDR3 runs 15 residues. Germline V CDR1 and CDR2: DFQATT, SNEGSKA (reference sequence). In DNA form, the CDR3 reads TGCAGTGCTAGAGATTCGGGACAGGGAGCTGAAAAACTGTTTTTT. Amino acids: CSARDSGQGAEKLFF.

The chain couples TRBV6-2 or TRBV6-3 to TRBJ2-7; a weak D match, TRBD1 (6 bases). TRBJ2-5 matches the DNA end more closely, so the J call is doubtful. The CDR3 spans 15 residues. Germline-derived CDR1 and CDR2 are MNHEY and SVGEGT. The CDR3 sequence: CASSETGRGSETQYF. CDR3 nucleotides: TGTGCCAGCAGCGAAACTGGCAGGGGCAGCGAGACCCAGTACTTC.